The T cell receptor (beta chain) described here comes from a study of T cell repertoires in cytomegalovirus infection. In the study overall: In the study, CMV epitopes included recently identified HLA-C-restricted and well-studied HLA-B-restricted ones. Public TCR beta signatures indicated both CMV infection and matching HLA type.

Worth noting for this clonotype: Its antigen remains unknown.

TCRdb processed the reads anew with MiXCR; each CDR3 protein has one entry. In the table there are hundreds of thousands of distinct CDR3 sequences, around a third of which are singletons. V was cut by 3 bases and J by 0 bases, with 12 bases left in between. Germline CDR1 KGHSH, CDR2 LQKENI. There are 16 residues in the CDR3. The chain joins TRBV18 to TRBJ1-5; D ambiguous. This sequence was found in a human donor in good health (CMV status not recorded). Some clones in this sample may be carry-over from other donors' samples. The sequencing used cultured PBMCs, collected from culture after CMV antigen stimulation. The CDR3 loop reads CASSPSGPNSNQPQHF. The CDR3 DNA reads TGTGCCAGCTCACCCTCCGGGCCCAATAGCAATCAGCCCCAGCATTTT.